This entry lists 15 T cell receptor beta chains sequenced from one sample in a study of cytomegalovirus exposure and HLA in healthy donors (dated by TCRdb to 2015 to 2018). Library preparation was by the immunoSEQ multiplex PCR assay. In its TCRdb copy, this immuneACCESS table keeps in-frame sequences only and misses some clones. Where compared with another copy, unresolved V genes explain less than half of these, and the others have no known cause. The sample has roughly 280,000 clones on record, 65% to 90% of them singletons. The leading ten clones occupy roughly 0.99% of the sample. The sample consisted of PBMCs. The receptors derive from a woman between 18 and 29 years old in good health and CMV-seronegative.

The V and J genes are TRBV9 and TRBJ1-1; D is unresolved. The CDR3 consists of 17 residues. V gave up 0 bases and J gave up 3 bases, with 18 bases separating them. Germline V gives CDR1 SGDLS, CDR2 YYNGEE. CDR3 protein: CASSVGGGRKADTEAFF. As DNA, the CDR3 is TGTGCCAGCAGCGTAGGTGGCGGGCGAAAGGCGGACACTGAAGCTTTCTTT.

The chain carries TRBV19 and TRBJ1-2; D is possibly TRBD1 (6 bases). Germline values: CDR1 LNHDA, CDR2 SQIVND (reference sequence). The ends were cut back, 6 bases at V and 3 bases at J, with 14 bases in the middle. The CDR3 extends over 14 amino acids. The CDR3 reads CASSFTGNHYGYTF. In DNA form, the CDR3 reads TGTGCCAGTAGCTTTACAGGGAACCACTATGGCTACACCTTC.

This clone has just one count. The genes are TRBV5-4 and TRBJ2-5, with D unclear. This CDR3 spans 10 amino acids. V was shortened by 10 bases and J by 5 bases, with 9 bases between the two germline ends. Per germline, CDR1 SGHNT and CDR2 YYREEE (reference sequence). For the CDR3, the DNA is TGTGCCTACACCACGGAGACCCAGTACTTC. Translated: CAYTTETQYF. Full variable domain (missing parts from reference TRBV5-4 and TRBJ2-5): ETGVTQSPTHLIKTRGQQVTLRCSSQSGHNTVSWYQQALGQGPQFIFQYYREEENGRGNFPPRFSGLQFPNYSSELNVNALELDDSALYLCAYTTETQYFGPGTRLLVL.

The CDR3 spells CASSSPLHRLTQETQYF. In DNA, the CDR3 is TGTGCCAGCAGTTCTCCACTGCACAGGCTTACACAAGAGACCCAGTACTTC. The chain is built from TRBV28 and TRBJ2-5; TRBD1 is a possible D gene (5 bases). The CDR3 totals 17 residues. The germline V gene encodes CDR1 MDHEN and CDR2 SYDVKM. Trimming cost V 4 bases and J 2 bases, with 20 bases left between them.

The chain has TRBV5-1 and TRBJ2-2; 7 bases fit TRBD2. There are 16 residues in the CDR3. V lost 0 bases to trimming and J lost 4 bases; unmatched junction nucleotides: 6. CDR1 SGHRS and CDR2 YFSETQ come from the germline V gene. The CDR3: CASSLEAGVRTGELFF. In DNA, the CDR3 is TGCGCCAGCAGCTTGGAGGCGGGAGTTCGCACCGGGGAGCTGTTTTTT. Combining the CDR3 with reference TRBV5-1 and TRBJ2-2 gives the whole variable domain KAGVTQTPRYLIKTRGQQVTLSCSPISGHRSVSWYQQTPGQGLQFLFEYFSETQRNKGNFPGRFSGRQFSNSRSEMNVSTLELGDSALYLCASSLEAGVRTGELFFGEGSRLTVL.

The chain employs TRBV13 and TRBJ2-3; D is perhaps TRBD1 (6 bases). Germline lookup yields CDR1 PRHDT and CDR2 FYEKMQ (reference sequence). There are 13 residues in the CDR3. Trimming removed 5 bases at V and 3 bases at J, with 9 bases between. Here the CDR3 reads CASSPGQTDTQYF. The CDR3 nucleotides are TGTGCCAGCAGCCCCGGACAGACAGATACGCAGTATTTT.

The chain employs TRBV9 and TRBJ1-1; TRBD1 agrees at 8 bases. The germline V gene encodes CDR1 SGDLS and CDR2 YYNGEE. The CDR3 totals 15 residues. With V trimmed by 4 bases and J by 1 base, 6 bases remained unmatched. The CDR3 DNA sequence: TGTGCCAGCAGCTTAACAGGGGGTGGGAACACTGAAGCTTTCTTT. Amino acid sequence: CASSLTGGGNTEAFF.

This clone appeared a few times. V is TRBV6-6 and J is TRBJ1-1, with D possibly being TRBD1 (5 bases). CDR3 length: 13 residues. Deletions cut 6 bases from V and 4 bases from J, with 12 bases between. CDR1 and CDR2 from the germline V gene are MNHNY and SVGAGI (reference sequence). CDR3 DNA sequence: TGTGCCAGCAGCGGGGGTGGAGGCACTGAAGCTTTCTTT. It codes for CASSGGGGTEAFF.

The CDR3 DNA sequence: TGTGCCAGCACGGCAGGGTACAATGAGCAGTTCTTC. Its translation is CASTAGYNEQFF. The chain has TRBV6-1 and TRBJ2-1, with D maybe TRBD1 (5 bases). This CDR3 has 12 amino acids. The V end lost 7 bases, the J end lost 4 bases, and 8 bases lay between the germline ends. The germline CDR1 and CDR2 sequences are MNHNS and SASEGT.

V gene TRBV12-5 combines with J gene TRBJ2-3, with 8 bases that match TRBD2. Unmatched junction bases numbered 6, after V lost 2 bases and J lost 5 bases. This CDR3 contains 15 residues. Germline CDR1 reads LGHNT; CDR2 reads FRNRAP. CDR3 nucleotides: TGTGCTAGTGGTTTGAGCGGGGGAGAAAGAGATACGCAGTATTTT. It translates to CASGLSGGERDTQYF. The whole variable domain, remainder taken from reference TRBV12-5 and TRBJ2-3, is DARVTQTPRHKVTEMGQEVTMRCQPILGHNTVFWYRQTMMQGLELLAYFRNRAPLDDSGMPKDRFSAEMPDATLATLKIQPSEPRDSAVYFCASGLSGGERDTQYFGPGTRLTVL.

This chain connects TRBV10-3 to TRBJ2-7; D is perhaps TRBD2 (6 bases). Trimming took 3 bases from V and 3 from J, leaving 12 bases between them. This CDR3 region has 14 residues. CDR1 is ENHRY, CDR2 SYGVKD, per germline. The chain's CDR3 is CAISDSGDVYEQYF. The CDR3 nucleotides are TGTGCCATCAGTGATTCGGGGGATGTCTACGAGCAGTACTTC.

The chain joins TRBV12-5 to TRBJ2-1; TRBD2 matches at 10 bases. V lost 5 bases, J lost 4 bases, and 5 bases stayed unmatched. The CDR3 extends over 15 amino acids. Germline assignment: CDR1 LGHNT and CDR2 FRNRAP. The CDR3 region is CASGPGTSVYNEQFF. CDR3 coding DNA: TGTGCTAGTGGTCCCGGGACTAGCGTATACAATGAGCAGTTCTTC.

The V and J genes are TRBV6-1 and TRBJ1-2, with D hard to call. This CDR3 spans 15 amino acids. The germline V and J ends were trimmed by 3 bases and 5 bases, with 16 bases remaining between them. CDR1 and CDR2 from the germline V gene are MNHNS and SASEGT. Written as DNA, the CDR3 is TGTGCCAGCAGTGACAGACTCCCCGTGGTTTATGGCTACACCTTC. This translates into CASSDRLPVVYGYTF.

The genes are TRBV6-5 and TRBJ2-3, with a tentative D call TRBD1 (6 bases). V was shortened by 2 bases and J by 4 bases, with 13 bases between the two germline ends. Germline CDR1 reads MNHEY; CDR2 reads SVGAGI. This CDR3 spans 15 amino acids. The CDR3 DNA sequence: TGTGCCAGCAGTTACGGCAGGGGTTTTGCAGATACGCAGTATTTT. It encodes CASSYGRGFADTQYF.

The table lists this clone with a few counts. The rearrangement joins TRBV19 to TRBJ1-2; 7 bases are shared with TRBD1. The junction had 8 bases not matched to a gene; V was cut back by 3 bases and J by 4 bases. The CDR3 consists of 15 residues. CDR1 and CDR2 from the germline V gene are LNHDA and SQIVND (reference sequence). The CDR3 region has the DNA TGTGCCAGTAGTATCTTGAAGGGGGCCGGCTATGGCTACACCTTC. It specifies CASSILKGAGYGYTF.